These 18 T cell receptor beta chains came from one sample sequenced in a study of cytomegalovirus exposure and HLA in healthy donors. This table comes from immunoSEQ multiplex PCR, and its TCRdb copy is limited to in-frame clones, with some not included. The sample has approximately 160,000 clones, roughly nine tenths seen once. The specimen was PBMCs. The receptors shown here come from a woman in her twenties or thirties in good health and CMV-seronegative.

The chain links TRBV27 to TRBJ2-7, with 10 bases fitting TRBD1. In germline, CDR1 is MNHEY, CDR2 SMNVEV (reference sequence). V dropped 6 bases and J dropped 2; count of bases not matched to a gene: 7. The CDR3 extends over 15 amino acids. The CDR3 nucleotides are TGTGCCAGCAGCCCGGGACAGGGGCTTACCTACGAGCAGTACTTC. Its translation: CASSPGQGLTYEQYF.

The chain employs TRBV29-1 and TRBJ1-1; TRBD1 is a possible D gene (5 bases). V lost 5 bases and J 1 base, leaving 17 bases between the germline ends. Germline V lookup: CDR1 SQVTM, CDR2 ANQGSEA. The CDR3 totals 15 residues. For the CDR3, the DNA is TGCAGCGTTCGGGTACGCGAAGACAGGAACACTGAAGCTTTCTTT. It yields the protein CSVRVREDRNTEAFF.

This chain uses TRBV5-6 with TRBJ2-2; D is unclear. With 1 base removed from V and 0 bases from J, the gap between germline ends came to 4 bases. CDR3 length equals 14 residues. Germline assignment: CDR1 SGHDT and CDR2 YYEEEE. This chain's CDR3 is CASSLPTNTGELFF. The CDR3 coding sequence is TGTGCCAGCAGCTTGCCCACGAACACCGGGGAGCTGTTTTTT.

The chain has TRBV7-9 and TRBJ2-7, with 9 bases that match TRBD2. Germline CDR1 reads SEHNR; CDR2 reads FQNEAQ (reference sequence). The CDR3 spans 13 residues. Trimming at V came to 7 bases and at J to 1 base, leaving 2 bases not matched to a gene. The chain's CDR3 is CASTSGESYEQYF. The CDR3 bases are TGTGCCAGCACTAGCGGGGAATCCTACGAGCAGTACTTC.

V usage is TRBV6-5 and J usage is TRBJ1-6, with unresolved D. The CDR3 loop spans 13 amino acids. Germline lookup yields CDR1 MNHEY and CDR2 SVGAGI. The V and J ends lost 0 bases and 10 bases respectively, with 7 bases between them. The CDR3 is CASSYSLGSPLHF. CDR3 coding DNA: TGTGCCAGCAGTTACTCTCTAGGATCACCCCTCCACTTT.

This clone was picked up a small number of times. This chain joins TRBV7-9 and TRBJ2-2, with D perhaps TRBD1 (6 bases). The CDR3 is 13 residues long. Germline V CDR1 and CDR2: SEHNR, FQNEAQ (reference sequence). With 8 bases removed from V and 6 bases from J, the gap between germline ends came to 13 bases. For the CDR3, the DNA is TGTGCCAGCGAGATGGACAGTTCCGGGGAGCTGTTTTTT. This translates into CASEMDSSGELFF.

This chain connects TRBV28 to TRBJ2-7; perhaps TRBD2 as D (6 bases). From germline, CDR1 is MDHEN and CDR2 SYDVKM. Deletions cut 5 bases from V and 4 bases from J, with 12 bases between. The CDR3 loop spans 13 amino acids. The DNA of the CDR3 is TGTGCCAGCAGTCTGCGGGAACGATACGAGCAGTACTTC. Protein: CASSLRERYEQYF.

The chain links TRBV28 to TRBJ2-7, with D possibly being TRBD1 or TRBD2 (5 bases each). The CDR3 contains 14 residues. V lost 3 bases to trimming and J lost 6 bases, with 15 bases between them. Germline V gene sequence: CDR1 MDHEN, CDR2 SYDVKM. The CDR3 sequence: CASSFIRESPEQYF. DNA of the CDR3: TGTGCCAGCAGTTTCATCAGGGAGTCTCCCGAGCAGTACTTC. Using reference TRBV28 and TRBJ2-7 for the parts outside the CDR3, the full variable domain is DVKVTQSSRYLVKRTGEKVFLECVQDMDHENMFWYRQDPGLGLRLIYFSYDVKMKEKGDIPEGYSVSREKKERFSLILESASTNQTSMYLCASSFIRESPEQYFGPGTRLTVT.

The chain carries TRBV28 and TRBJ1-2; 7 positions match TRBD1. This CDR3 has 15 residues. Germline V gene lookup returns CDR1 MDHEN and CDR2 SYDVKM. V lost 6 bases and J lost 4; bases outside the gene matches: 11. The CDR3 sequence is CASSQGGPQGYGYTF. CDR3 DNA: TGTGCCAGCAGCCAGGGGGGACCGCAGGGCTATGGCTACACCTTC.

V usage is TRBV10-3 and J usage is TRBJ2-7, with D uncertain. This CDR3 has 12 residues. Germline assignment: CDR1 ENHRY and CDR2 SYGVKD. The germline V and J ends were trimmed by 10 bases and 5 bases, with 15 bases remaining between them. CDR3 sequence: CATANQPNEQYF. The DNA for the CDR3 is TGTGCCACGGCTAACCAACCAAACGAGCAGTACTTC.

The chain links TRBV5-1 to TRBJ2-7; D possibly uses TRBD1 or TRBD2 (5 bases each). The V gene's germline CDR1 is SGHRS and CDR2 YFSETQ. V gave up 0 bases and J gave up 5 bases, with 12 bases separating them. This CDR3 spans 14 amino acids. The CDR3 sequence is CASSLETGQDEQYF. CDR3 nucleotides: TGCGCCAGCAGCTTGGAAACGGGGCAGGACGAGCAGTACTTC.

CDR3: CASSAERSEQFF. The CDR3 bases are TGTGCCAGCAGCGCCGAGAGAAGTGAGCAGTTCTTC. The chain recombines TRBV7-8 with TRBJ2-1; D is unclear. Germline CDR1 SGHVS, CDR2 FQNEAQ. Trimming took 5 bases from V and 9 from J, leaving 11 bases between them. The CDR3 length is 12 residues. The full variable domain, with the rest looked up from reference TRBV7-8 and TRBJ2-1, is GAGVSQSPRYKVAKRGQDVALRCDPISGHVSLFWYQQALGQGPEFLTYFQNEAQLDKSGLPSDRFFAERPEGSVSTLKIQRTQQEDSAVYLCASSAERSEQFFGPGTRLTVL.

Details on this clone: A junction boundary mismatches the germline segment, possibly from a read error. The chain employs TRBV6-6 and TRBJ2-5; a weak D match, TRBD2 (6 bases). Germline values: CDR1 MNHNY, CDR2 SVGAGI (reference sequence). This CDR3 is built from 15 residues. CDR3 in amino acids: CASSDSGSRGETQYF. CDR3 bases: TGTGCCAGCAGTGACTCGGGGAGTCGGGGGGAGACCCAGTACTTC.

This clone was seen a single time. V and J are TRBV7-2 and TRBJ2-1; TRBD2 might be the D (5 bases). Germline CDR1 reads SGHTA; CDR2 reads FQGNSA. V shed 6 bases and J shed 6 bases, with 12 bases lying between them. The CDR3 totals 13 residues. The chain's CDR3 is CASSRARANEQFF. The CDR3 DNA follows: TGTGCCAGCAGTCGTGCGAGGGCCAATGAGCAGTTCTTC.

The chain employs TRBV6-6 and TRBJ2-3; D might be TRBD1 or TRBD2, each matching 6 bases. Trimming stripped 0 bases from V and 8 bases from J, with 15 bases between. Germline-derived CDR1 and CDR2 are MNHNY and SVGAGI (reference sequence). This CDR3 region has 15 residues. The CDR3 protein is CASSYSIRGAGTQYF. Here the CDR3 DNA reads TGTGCCAGCAGTTACTCGATTAGGGGGGCGGGTACGCAGTATTTT.

The chain couples TRBV27 to TRBJ2-1, with a weak D call TRBD2 (6 bases). The CDR3 totals 16 residues. Trimming cost V 7 bases and J 0 bases, with 16 bases left between them. The germline gives CDR1 MNHEY, CDR2 SMNVEV (reference sequence). CDR3 sequence: CASTDSTSRSYNEQFF. CDR3 in DNA: TGTGCCAGCACCGATTCGACTAGTCGCTCCTACAATGAGCAGTTCTTC.

V gene TRBV5-1 combines with J gene TRBJ2-7, with no clear D. The CDR3 spans 13 residues. Germline V gene data show CDR1 as SGHRS and CDR2 as YFSETQ. Trimming took off 0 bases at V and 5 bases at J, with 9 bases between the two ends. The CDR3 loop is CASSLVLGNEQYF. CDR3 DNA: TGCGCCAGCAGCTTGGTTCTGGGGAACGAGCAGTACTTC.

The V gene is TRBV4-3, the J gene TRBJ2-7, with a possible D match to TRBD2 (6 bases). Germline V gives CDR1 LGHNA, CDR2 YSLEER. Trimming cost V 0 bases and J 1 base, with 10 bases left between them. This CDR3 has 15 amino acids. The CDR3 nucleotides read TGCGCCAGCAGCCAAGATCGGGAGACTTCCTACGAGCAGTACTTC. It translates to CASSQDRETSYEQYF.